The rows below give T cell receptor beta chains drawn from one sample of a study of human T cells and chemical hapten exposure. TCRdb used MiXCR to reprocess the RACE reads, holding one entry per CDR3 protein. The sample has roughly 380,000 distinct CDR3 sequences; about 6% are singletons. Sequencing was performed on whole blood, taken in connection with sensitization to the hapten diphenylcyclopropenone (DPC). The receptor source for this set is a woman in her late teens or twenties with alopecia areata. Some clones in this sample may be carry-over from other donors' samples. CDR3s include the opening cysteine and the closing phenylalanine or tryptophan. D genes are given only for firm matches. Expanded clones are given a class, and other clones once, few, many or no size at all.

v_gene	abundance	j_gene	d_gene	CDR3nt	CDR3aa
TRBV27	NA	TRBJ1-1	NA	TGTACCAGCCGGGGGGCGATGGGCACTGAAGCTTTCTTT	CTSRGAMGTEAFF
TRBV5-1	few	TRBJ2-7	NA	TGCGCCAGCAGCTTGGCGGTTCAATTGGGAGAGCAGTACTTC	CASSLAVQLGEQYF
TRBV3-1	NA	TRBJ2-1	TRBD2	TGTGCCAGCAGCCAAGATTGGGGGACTAGCGTTTCGGTGGAGCAGTTCTTC	CASSQDWGTSVSVEQFF
TRBV6-2/TRBV6-3	many	TRBJ2-7	NA	TGTGCCAGCAATCGACCCGGTAATCCAGGTCCCTACGAGCAGTACTTC	CASNRPGNPGPYEQYF
TRBV3-1	many	TRBJ1-5	NA	TGTGCCAGCAGCCAAGACACACCATATAGCAATCAGCCCCAGCATTTT	CASSQDTPYSNQPQHF
TRBV7-6	many	TRBJ1-1	NA	TGTGCCAGCAGCTTAGATTATAGGACTGAAGCTTTCTTT	CASSLDYRTEAFF
TRBV5-4	NA	TRBJ2-3	NA	TGTGCCAGCAGCCTAGGCGGGCGTCGGGCAGATACGCAGTATTTT	CASSLGGRRADTQYF
TRBV28	few	TRBJ2-7	NA	TGTGCCAGCAGCCCCGGGGTGGGCTCCTACGAGCAGTACTTC	CASSPGVGSYEQYF
TRBV10-3	many	TRBJ2-3	NA	TGTGCCACAGTAGGGTCAACAGATACGCAGTATTTT	CATVGSTDTQYF
TRBV29-1	many	TRBJ1-1	NA	TGCAGCGTGATCGACAGGGAAGCTTTCTTT	CSVIDREAFF
TRBV29-1	few	TRBJ2-7	NA	TGCAGCGTTTCCCGGCAGGACGAGCAGTACTTC	CSVSRQDEQYF
TRBV6-6	many	TRBJ2-3	NA	TGTGCCATACAGGCAGATACGCAGTATTTT	CAIQADTQYF
TRBV6-2/TRBV6-3	NA	TRBJ2-5	NA	TGTGCCAGCAGTTACCCATTGACAGAGGCCCAGTACTTC	CASSYPLTEAQYF
TRBV7-3	NA	TRBJ2-6	TRBD1	TGTGCCAGCAGCTCGGACAGGGCTGGGGCCAACGTCCTGACTTTC	CASSSDRAGANVLTF
TRBV2	many	TRBJ1-5	TRBD1	TGTGCCAGCAGGGACAGGGGGGCTCAGCCCCAGCATTTT	CASRDRGAQPQHF
TRBV6-1	NA	TRBJ2-1	TRBD2	TGTGCCAGCAGCGGAGCGGGGGGAGGAAATGAGCAGTTCTTC	CASSGAGGGNEQFF
TRBV5-1	NA	TRBJ2-1	NA	TGCGCCAGCAGCTTTTTGGCCGTCAATGAGCAGTTCTTC	CASSFLAVNEQFF
TRBV7-3	few	TRBJ2-3	NA	TGTGCCAGCAGGGGGGGACGCACAGATACGCAGTATTTT	CASRGGRTDTQYF
TRBV29-1	many	TRBJ2-3	TRBD1	TGCAGCGTCGTCGGGACAGGGGCTGGCGATACGCAGTATTTT	CSVVGTGAGDTQYF
TRBV12-3/TRBV12-4	NA	TRBJ2-1	NA	TGTGCCAGCAGTACACAATGGGAGCAGTTCTTC	CASSTQWEQFF
TRBV21-1	many	TRBJ2-7	NA	TGTGCCAGCAGCAAAGGGTCGAGCGGGGGGGCCTACGAGCAGTACTTC	CASSKGSSGGAYEQYF
TRBV28	many	TRBJ1-6	NA	TGTGCCAGCGGCACCTATAATTCACCCCTCCACTTT	CASGTYNSPLHF
TRBV5-1	NA	TRBJ2-7	NA	TGCGCCAGCAGCGCCGACTTCTACGAGCAGTACTTC	CASSADFYEQYF